What follows are 10 T cell receptor beta chains derived from one specimen sequenced in a study of shared clonotypes between healthy human individuals. Measured with immunoSEQ multiplex PCR; TCRdb has only the in-frame clones, and not every one. In the table there are some 2,000,000 clones, 90% to 97% of which are singletons. The sequencing input was naive CD4+ T cells sorted from blood. Sample subset: CD45RA+ positively selected. Receptors originate from a man aged 18 to 35 in good health.

The rearrangement links TRBV9 to TRBJ1-1; 7 bases agree with TRBD1. J gave up 2 bases and V 0 bases, and 4 bases lay outside the gene matches. The CDR3 contains 15 residues. Germline V gene sequence: CDR1 SGDLS, CDR2 YYNGEE. The CDR3 sequence is CASSVVTGRNTEAFF. CDR3 bases: TGTGCCAGCAGCGTAGTGACAGGGAGAAACACTGAAGCTTTCTTT.

This clone was detected only once. The chain uses TRBV9 and TRBJ1-1, with TRBD1 identical over 9 bases. This CDR3 has 18 amino acids. Looked up from germline, CDR1 is SGDLS and CDR2 is YYNGEE. V lost 4 bases and J lost 4; bases outside the gene matches: 17. The CDR3 region has the DNA TGTGCCAGCAGCTCAACGACCGGGACAGGGTATTTCGGCACTGAAGCTTTCTTT. Protein product: CASSSTTGTGYFGTEAFF.

The chain is built from TRBV2 and TRBJ2-1; D is uncertain. V gave up 5 bases and J gave up 0 bases, with 11 bases separating them. Per the germline V gene, CDR1 is SNHLY and CDR2 is FYNNEI. The CDR3 totals 15 residues. The CDR3 region has the DNA TGTGCCAGCAGTTCTAGGGCAAGCTCCTACAATGAGCAGTTCTTC. It codes for CASSSRASSYNEQFF.

CDR3 coding DNA: TGTGCCAGCAGCTCCGGGACGGGTGGGGAAAAACTGTTTTTT. Translating it yields CASSSGTGGEKLFF. The chain joins TRBV5-4 to TRBJ1-4, with a possible D match to TRBD1 (5 bases). The length of the CDR3 is 14 residues. CDR1 SGHNT and CDR2 YYREEE come from the germline V gene (reference sequence). Trimming left V 3 bases short and J 8 bases short, with 14 bases between. Drawing the rest from reference TRBV5-4 and TRBJ1-4, the complete variable domain is ETGVTQSPTHLIKTRGQQVTLRCSSQSGHNTVSWYQQALGQGPQFIFQYYREEENGRGNFPPRFSGLQFPNYSSELNVNALELDDSALYLCASSSGTGGEKLFFGSGTQLSVL.

V and J are TRBV29-1 and TRBJ2-7; 9 bases are shared with TRBD1. Losses at the gene ends were 3 bases for V and 6 bases for J; bases not matched to a gene: 3. CDR1 is SQVTM, CDR2 ANQGSEA, per germline. This CDR3 contains 12 residues. The CDR3 DNA reads TGCAGCGTTGACGGACAGGGGTCCGAGCAGTACTTC. Amino acid sequence: CSVDGQGSEQYF.

The rearrangement links TRBV19 to TRBJ1-5, with a possible D match to TRBD1 (6 bases). V was cut by 8 bases and J by 4 bases, with 9 bases left in between. The CDR3 has 12 amino acids. Germline V CDR1 and CDR2: LNHDA, SQIVND (reference sequence). The CDR3 spells CASATGNQPQHF. The CDR3 DNA follows: TGTGCCAGTGCGACAGGAAATCAGCCCCAGCATTTT.

The V gene is TRBV19, the J gene TRBJ1-1; tentative D call: TRBD1 (6 bases). Trimming took 5 bases from V and 2 from J, leaving 12 bases between them. This CDR3 is 14 amino acids long. CDR1 is LNHDA and CDR2 is SQIVND in the germline V gene (reference sequence). The CDR3 here is CASSVQGANTEAFF. The CDR3, as DNA: TGTGCCAGTAGTGTACAGGGAGCTAACACTGAAGCTTTCTTT.

The V call is TRBV5-6, the J call TRBJ2-7, with D possibly being TRBD1 (5 bases). The V end was cut by 3 bases, the J end by 2 bases, with 12 bases between. This CDR3 is 14 amino acids long. The germline gives CDR1 SGHDT, CDR2 YYEEEE. The CDR3 spells CASSSLGQAYEQYF. The CDR3 nucleotides read TGTGCCAGCAGCTCCCTGGGGCAGGCCTACGAGCAGTACTTC.

The chain couples TRBV27 to TRBJ2-3; 11 bases align to TRBD2. CDR3 size: 17 residues. Looked up from germline, CDR1 is MNHEY and CDR2 is SMNVEV (reference sequence). J lost 6 bases, V lost 5 bases, and 13 bases had no gene match. CDR3 sequence reads: CASSLLAGGPTSDTQYF. CDR3 DNA: TGTGCCAGCAGTCTCTTAGCGGGAGGGCCCACGTCGGATACGCAGTATTTT.

This chain uses TRBV5-1 with TRBJ2-7; 12 bases fit TRBD2. Germline CDR1 and CDR2: SGHRS and YFSETQ. Unmatched junction bases numbered 6, after V lost 2 bases and J lost 0 bases. This CDR3 has 17 amino acids. The CDR3 DNA is TGCGCCAGCAGCTTCCGACTAGCGGGAGAAAGCTCCTACGAGCAGTACTTC. It specifies CASSFRLAGESSYEQYF.